A selection of T cell receptor beta chains follows, all from one sample in a study of T-cell reconstitution after alpha-beta-depleted transplantation in children. TCRdb re-called the PCR reads with MiXCR, one entry per CDR3 protein. The repertoire holds about 440,000 distinct CDR3 sequences, with approximately 42% as singletons. Sequencing was performed on PBMCs, taken before TCRalphabeta/CD19-depleted stem cell transplant. These receptors originate from a girl between 2 and 10 years old with aplastic anemia, due to receive a stem cell transplant. The CDR3 runs from the conserved cysteine through the conserved F or W. The order of the fields is D gene, clone size, J gene, V gene, CDR3 DNA, CDR3 protein. D genes are given only for firm matches. A clone size is listed for some rows: how often the clone was seen (once, few, many), or a class if it is expanded.

>-|many|TRBJ2-2|TRBV12-3/TRBV12-4
TGTGCCAGCAGTTTGAGGGAGCCCGGGGAGCTGTTTTTT
CASSLREPGELFF
>-|-|TRBJ2-1|TRBV28
TGTGCCAGCAGCCGTGGGGGCGGGAGCAACTACAATGAGCAGTTCTTC
CASSRGGGSNYNEQFF
>-|-|TRBJ2-7|TRBV30
TGTGCCTGGAGTGTCCAGGGGCTGGAGCAGTACTTC
CAWSVQGLEQYF
>-|-|TRBJ2-7|TRBV11-2
TGTGCCAGCAGCTCGGATATTGCGACTTACGAGCAGTACTTC
CASSSDIATYEQYF
>-|few|TRBJ2-1|TRBV11-2
TGTGCCAGCAGCCCTAGACGGGGGGCCGGGGGATCCTACAATGAGCAGTTCTTC
CASSPRRGAGGSYNEQFF
>-|many|TRBJ1-4|TRBV7-9
TGTGCCAGCAGCTTAGAGGTGACAGGCCGAAATGAAAAACTGTTTTTT
CASSLEVTGRNEKLFF
>-|-|TRBJ2-7|TRBV6-1
TGTGCCAGCAGTCGAAAAGGCCCCTACGAGCAGTACTTC
CASSRKGPYEQYF
>TRBD1|-|TRBJ1-2|TRBV20-1
TGCAGTGCTAGAGTCCAAGACAGGGTGGAAGGCTACACCTTC
CSARVQDRVEGYTF
>TRBD1|-|TRBJ2-1|TRBV5-1
TGCGCCAGCAGCGGGATGAGGGACAGGGCCTACAATGAGCAGTTCTTC
CASSGMRDRAYNEQFF
>-|many|TRBJ2-1|TRBV29-1
TGCAGCGTTCGGCGGAGCTCCTACAATGAGCAGTTCTTC
CSVRRSSYNEQFF
>-|-|TRBJ2-1|TRBV20-1
TGCAGTGCGAGAGGGGGGGCGGGGGAGCAGTTCTTC
CSARGGAGEQFF
>TRBD2|-|TRBJ2-2|TRBV4-2
TGTGCCAGCAGCCAAGAGGGGAGGGGTACCGGGGAGCTGTTTTTT
CASSQEGRGTGELFF
>-|-|TRBJ2-1|TRBV20-1
TGCAGCGCCCTAGGAGTTGCTAGGAACAATGAGCAGTTCTTC
CSALGVARNNEQFF